This note documents a single TCR beta chain sequence. Its antigen is as yet unknown. These data originate in a study of T cells in Graves' hyperthyroidism and ophthalmopathy. Overall study results and limits: The blood repertoire included most of the expanded thyroid clonotypes above 0.001.

It was RNA transcripts that yielded the amplified TCR beta CDR3 regions. First-round RT-PCR with HTBI primers amplified the TCR CDR3 region. TCRdb re-analysed the multiplex PCR reads in MiXCR, keeping a single row per CDR3 protein. The sample lists hundreds of thousands of distinct CDR3 sequences, about a sixth seen once, with 18% in the top ten. This receptor was taken from a woman aged 18-29 years with Graves' hyperthyroidism. The sequencing input was blood.

The chain's CDR3 is CASSPRASGSLYEQYF. The CDR3 DNA sequence: TGTGCCAGCAGCCCGAGGGCTAGCGGGAGCCTATACGAGCAGTACTTC. The gene calls are TRBV7-2 and TRBJ2-7; 10 positions match TRBD2. The length of the CDR3 is 16 residues. CDR1 and CDR2 from the germline V gene are SGHTA and FQGNSA. V trimming: 5 bases; J trimming: 4 bases; junction bases outside the gene matches: 11.